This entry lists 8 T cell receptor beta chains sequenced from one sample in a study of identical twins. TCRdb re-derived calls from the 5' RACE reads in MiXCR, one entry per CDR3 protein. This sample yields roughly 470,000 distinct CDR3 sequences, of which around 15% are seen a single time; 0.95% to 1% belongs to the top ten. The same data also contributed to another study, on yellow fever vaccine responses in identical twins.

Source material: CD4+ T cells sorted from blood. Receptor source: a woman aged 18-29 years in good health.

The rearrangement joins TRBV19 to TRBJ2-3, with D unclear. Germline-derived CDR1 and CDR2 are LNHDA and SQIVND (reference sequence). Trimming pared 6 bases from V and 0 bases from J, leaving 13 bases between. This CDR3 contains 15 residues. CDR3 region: CASSLTVVSTDTQYF. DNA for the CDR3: TGTGCCAGTAGCCTCACGGTAGTGAGCACAGATACGCAGTATTTT.

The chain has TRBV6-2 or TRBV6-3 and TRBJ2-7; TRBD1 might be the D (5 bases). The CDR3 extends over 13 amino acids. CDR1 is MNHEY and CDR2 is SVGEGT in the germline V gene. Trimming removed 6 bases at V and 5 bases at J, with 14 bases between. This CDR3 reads CASSPGFPDEQYF. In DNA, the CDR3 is TGTGCCAGCAGCCCAGGGTTTCCGGACGAGCAGTACTTC.

CDR3 in DNA: TGCAGCGTTGGCGGCGACAGGGCCCCATTCGAGCAGTTCTTC. It codes for CSVGGDRAPFEQFF. This chain joins TRBV20-1 and TRBJ2-1; 7 nucleotides agree with TRBD1. Germline CDR1 reads DFQATT; CDR2 reads SNEGSKA (reference sequence). This CDR3 comprises 14 residues.

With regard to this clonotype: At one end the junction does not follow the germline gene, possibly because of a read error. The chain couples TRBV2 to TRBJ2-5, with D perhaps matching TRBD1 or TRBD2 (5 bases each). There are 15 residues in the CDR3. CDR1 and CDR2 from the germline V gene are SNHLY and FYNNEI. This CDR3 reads CASSGQLARQGTQYF. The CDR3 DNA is TGTGCCAGCAGTGGACAGCTAGCTCGCCAAGGGACCCAGTACTTC. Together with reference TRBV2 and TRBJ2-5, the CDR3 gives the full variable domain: EPEVTQTPSHQVTQMGQEVILRCVPISNHLYFYWYRQILGQKVEFLVSFYNNEISEKSEIFDDQFSVERPDGSNFTLKIRSTKLEDSAMYFCASSGQLARQGTQYFGPGTRLLVL.

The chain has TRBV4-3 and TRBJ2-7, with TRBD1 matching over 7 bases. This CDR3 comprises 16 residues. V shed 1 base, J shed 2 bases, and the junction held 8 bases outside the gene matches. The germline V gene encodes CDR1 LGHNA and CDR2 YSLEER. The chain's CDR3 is CASSQARQGGPYEQYF. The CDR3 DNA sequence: TGCGCCAGCAGCCAAGCCCGACAGGGTGGGCCCTACGAGCAGTACTTC.

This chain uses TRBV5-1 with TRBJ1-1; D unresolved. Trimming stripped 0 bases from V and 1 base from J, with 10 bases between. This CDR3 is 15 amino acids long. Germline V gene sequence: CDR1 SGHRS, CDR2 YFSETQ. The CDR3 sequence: CASSLDGDSNTEAFF. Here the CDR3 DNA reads TGCGCCAGCAGCTTGGATGGGGATTCGAACACTGAAGCTTTCTTT.

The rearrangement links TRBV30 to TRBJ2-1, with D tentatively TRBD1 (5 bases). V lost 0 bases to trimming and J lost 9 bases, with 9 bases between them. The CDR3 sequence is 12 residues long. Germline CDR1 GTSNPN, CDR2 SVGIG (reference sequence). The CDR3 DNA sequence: TGTGCCTGGAGTGTAAAAAGGGGTGAGCAGTTCTTC. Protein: CAWSVKRGEQFF.

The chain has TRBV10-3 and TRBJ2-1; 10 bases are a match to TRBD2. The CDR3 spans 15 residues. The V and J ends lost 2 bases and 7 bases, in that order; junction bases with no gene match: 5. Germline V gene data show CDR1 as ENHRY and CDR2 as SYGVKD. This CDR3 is CAISEQRGGPNEQFF. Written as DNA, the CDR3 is TGTGCCATCAGTGAGCAGCGGGGGGGCCCAAATGAGCAGTTCTTC.